This TCR beta chain was found in a study of lymphopenia after photon versus proton radiotherapy. Study observations and caveats: After lymphocyte nadir, photon-treated repertoires showed oligoclonal expansion, especially CD8+ Temra. Photon-treated patients lost naive T cells and TCR diversity; proton-treated stayed stable.

Method: immunoSEQ multiplex PCR; TCRdb's copy keeps in-frame clones and lacks some. Seen here are 65,000 to 85,000 clones, around 90% observed once, and the top ten hold over 2%. Details on this clone: Its antigen is unknown.

V gave up 3 bases and J gave up 0 bases, with 12 bases separating them. Looked up from germline, CDR1 is LNHDA and CDR2 is SQIVND (reference sequence). CDR3 length: 15 residues. The V gene is TRBV19, the J gene TRBJ2-7, with D perhaps matching TRBD1 (5 bases). The specimen was peripheral blood, collected from a patient treated with photon-based radiotherapy. This TCR was sampled from a woman aged 40 to 50 with cholangiocarcinoma. CDR3 bases: TGTGCCAGTAGTATCACCAGGGCGAGCTCCTACGAGCAGTACTTC. Translated, it gives CASSITRASSYEQYF.